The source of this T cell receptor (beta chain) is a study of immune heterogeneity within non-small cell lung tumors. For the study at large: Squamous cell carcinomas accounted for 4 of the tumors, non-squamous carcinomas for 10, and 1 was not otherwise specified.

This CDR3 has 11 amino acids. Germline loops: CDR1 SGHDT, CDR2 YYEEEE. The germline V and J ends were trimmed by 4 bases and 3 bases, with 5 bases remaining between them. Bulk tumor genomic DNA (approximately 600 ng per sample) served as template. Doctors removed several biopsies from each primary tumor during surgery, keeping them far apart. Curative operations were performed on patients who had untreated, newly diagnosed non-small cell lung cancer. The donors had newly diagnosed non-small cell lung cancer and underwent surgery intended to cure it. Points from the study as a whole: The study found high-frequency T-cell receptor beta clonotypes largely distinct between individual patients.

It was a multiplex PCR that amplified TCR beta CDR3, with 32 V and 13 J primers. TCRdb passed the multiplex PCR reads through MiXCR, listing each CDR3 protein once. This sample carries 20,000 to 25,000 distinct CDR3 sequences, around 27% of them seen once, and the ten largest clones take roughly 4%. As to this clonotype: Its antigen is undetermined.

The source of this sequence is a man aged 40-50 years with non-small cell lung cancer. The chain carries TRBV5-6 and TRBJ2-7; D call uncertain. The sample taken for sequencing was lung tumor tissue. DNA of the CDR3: TGTGCCAGCAGCCGAAACTACGAGCAGTACTTC. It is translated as CASSRNYEQYF. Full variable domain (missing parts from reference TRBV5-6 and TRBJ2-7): DAGVTQSPTHLIKTRGQQVTLRCSPKSGHDTVSWYQQALGQGPQFIFQYYEEEERQRGNFPDRFSGHQFPNYSSELNVNALLLGDSALYLCASSRNYEQYFGPGTRLTVT.